Sequencing of this T cell receptor beta chain was carried out in a study of T cell responses to AZD1222 COVID-19 vaccine. Study results and limitations: Recipients of two AZD1222 doses showed rising Spike-specific TCR breadth and depth. In all cases, repertoires were sampled only after the peak T cell response. Mostly white British, mostly female donors; authors suggested clonal diversity may be underestimated.

In the case of this clone: Its specificity is not known.

J gave up 0 bases and V 4 bases, and 14 bases lay outside the gene matches. CDR1 is SGHRS, CDR2 YFSETQ, per germline. The CDR3 length is 19 residues. Sequencing was performed with immunoSEQ multiplex PCR; in TCRdb, only in-frame clones are kept and a portion is missing. The data show approximately 88,000 clones, 78% seen once. The J gene is TRBJ2-7, the V gene TRBV5-1; 12 nucleotides match TRBD1. Sequences were derived from peripheral blood, sampled on day 0 of AZD1222 vaccination. This receptor was taken from an adult in good health. The CDR3 DNA follows: TGCGCCAGCAGCATACGTCCGGGACAGGGGGCCGGATCCTCCTACGAGCAGTACTTC. Its translation: CASSIRPGQGAGSSYEQYF. Filled out from reference TRBV5-1 and TRBJ2-7, the complete variable domain reads KAGVTQTPRYLIKTRGQQVTLSCSPISGHRSVSWYQQTPGQGLQFLFEYFSETQRNKGNFPGRFSGRQFSNSRSEMNVSTLELGDSALYLCASSIRPGQGAGSSYEQYFGPGTRLTVT.